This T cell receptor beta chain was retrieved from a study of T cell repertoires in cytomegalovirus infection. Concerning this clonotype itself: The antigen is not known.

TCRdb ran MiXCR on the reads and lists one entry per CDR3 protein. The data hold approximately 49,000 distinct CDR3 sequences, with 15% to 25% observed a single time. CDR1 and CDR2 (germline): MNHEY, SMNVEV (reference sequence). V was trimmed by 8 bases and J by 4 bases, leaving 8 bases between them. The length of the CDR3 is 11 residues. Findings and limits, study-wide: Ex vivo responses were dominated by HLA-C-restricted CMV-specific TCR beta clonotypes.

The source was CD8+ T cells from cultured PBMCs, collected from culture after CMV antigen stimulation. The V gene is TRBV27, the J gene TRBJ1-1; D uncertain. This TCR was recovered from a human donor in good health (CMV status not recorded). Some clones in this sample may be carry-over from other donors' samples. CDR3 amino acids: CASQAGTEAFF. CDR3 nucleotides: TGTGCCAGCCAAGCAGGCACTGAAGCTTTCTTT.